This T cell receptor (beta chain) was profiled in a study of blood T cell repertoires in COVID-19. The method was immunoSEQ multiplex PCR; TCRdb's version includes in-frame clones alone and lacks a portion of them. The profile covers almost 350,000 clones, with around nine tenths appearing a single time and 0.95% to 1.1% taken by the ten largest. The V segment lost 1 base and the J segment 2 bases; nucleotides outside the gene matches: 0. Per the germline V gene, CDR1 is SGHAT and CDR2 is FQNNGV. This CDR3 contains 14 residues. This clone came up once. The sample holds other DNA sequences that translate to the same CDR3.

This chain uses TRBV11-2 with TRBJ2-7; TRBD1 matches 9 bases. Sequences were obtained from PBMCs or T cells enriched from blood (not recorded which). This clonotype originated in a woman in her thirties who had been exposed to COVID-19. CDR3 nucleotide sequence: TGTGCCAGCAGCTTAGGGACAGGGGCCTACGAGCAGTACTTC. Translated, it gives CASSLGTGAYEQYF.